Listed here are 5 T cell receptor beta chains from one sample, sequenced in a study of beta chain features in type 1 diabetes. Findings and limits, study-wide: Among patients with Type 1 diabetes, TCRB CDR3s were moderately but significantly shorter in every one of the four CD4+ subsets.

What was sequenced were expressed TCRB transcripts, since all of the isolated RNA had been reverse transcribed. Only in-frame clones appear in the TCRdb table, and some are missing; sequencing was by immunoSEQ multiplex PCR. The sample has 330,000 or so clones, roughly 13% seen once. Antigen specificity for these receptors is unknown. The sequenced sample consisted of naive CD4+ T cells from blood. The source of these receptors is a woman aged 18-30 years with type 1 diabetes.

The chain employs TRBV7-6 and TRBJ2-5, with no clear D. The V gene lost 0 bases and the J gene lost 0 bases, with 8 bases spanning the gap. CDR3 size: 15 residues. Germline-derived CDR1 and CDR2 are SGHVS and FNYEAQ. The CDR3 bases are TGTGCCAGCAGCTTAGCGAACCCAGACCAAGAGACCCAGTACTTC. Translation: CASSLANPDQETQYF.

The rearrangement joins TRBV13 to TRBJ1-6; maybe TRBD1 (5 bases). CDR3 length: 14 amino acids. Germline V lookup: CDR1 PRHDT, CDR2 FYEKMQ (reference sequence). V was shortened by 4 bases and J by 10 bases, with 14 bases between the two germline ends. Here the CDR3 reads CASSSPREWSPLHF. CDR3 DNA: TGTGCCAGCAGCTCACCCAGGGAATGGTCACCCCTCCACTTT.

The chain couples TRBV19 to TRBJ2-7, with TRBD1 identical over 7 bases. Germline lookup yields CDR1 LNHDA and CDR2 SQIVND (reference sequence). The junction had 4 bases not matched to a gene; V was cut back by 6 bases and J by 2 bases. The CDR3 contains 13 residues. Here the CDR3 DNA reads TGTGCCAGTAGGAGACAGGGAACCTACGAGCAGTACTTC. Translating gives CASRRQGTYEQYF.

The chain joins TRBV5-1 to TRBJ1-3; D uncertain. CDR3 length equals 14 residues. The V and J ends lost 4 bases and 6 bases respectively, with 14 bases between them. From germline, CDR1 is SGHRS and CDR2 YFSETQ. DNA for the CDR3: TGCGCCAGCAGCCCCGGGTCTCGGGTAAACACCATATATTTT. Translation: CASSPGSRVNTIYF.

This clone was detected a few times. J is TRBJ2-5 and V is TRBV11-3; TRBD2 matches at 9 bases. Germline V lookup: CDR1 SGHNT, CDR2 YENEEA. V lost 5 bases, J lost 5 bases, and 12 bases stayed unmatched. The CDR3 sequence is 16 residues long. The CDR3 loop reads CASSPGLANAGETQYF. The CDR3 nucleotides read TGTGCCAGCAGCCCCGGACTAGCGAACGCCGGGGAGACCCAGTACTTC.